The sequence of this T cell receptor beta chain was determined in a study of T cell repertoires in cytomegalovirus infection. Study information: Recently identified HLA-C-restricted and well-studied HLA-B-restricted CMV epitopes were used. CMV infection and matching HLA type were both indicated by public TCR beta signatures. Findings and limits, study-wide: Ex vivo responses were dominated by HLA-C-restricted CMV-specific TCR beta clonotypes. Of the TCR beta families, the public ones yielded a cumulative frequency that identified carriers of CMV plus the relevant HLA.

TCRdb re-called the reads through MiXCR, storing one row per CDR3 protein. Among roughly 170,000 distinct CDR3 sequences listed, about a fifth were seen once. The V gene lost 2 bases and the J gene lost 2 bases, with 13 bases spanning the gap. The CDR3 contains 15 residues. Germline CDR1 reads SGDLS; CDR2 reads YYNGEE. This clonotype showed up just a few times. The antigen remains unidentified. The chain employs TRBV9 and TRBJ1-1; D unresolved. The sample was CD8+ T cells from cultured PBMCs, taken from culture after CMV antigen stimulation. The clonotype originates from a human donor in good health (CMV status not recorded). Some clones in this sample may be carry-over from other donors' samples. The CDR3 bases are TGTGCCAGCAGCGTCTCGAGTACGGGAAACACTGAAGCTTTCTTT. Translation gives CASSVSSTGNTEAFF. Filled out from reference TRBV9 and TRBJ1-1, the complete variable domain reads DSGVTQTPKHLITATGQRVTLRCSPRSGDLSVYWYQQSLDQGLQFLIQYYNGEERAKGNILERFSAQQFPDLHSELNLSSLELGDSALYFCASSVSSTGNTEAFFGQGTRLTVV.